This is a list of T cell receptor beta chains from one sample in a study of cytomegalovirus exposure and HLA in healthy donors. Libraries were prepared by immunoSEQ multiplex PCR; TCRdb keeps only in-frame clonotypes and omits some of them. The data show some 140,000 clones, 80% seen once. The sample consisted of PBMCs. These receptors all come from a man aged 25 to 40 in good health and CMV-seropositive. CDR3s leave out the opening cysteine and the closing phenylalanine or tryptophan.

j_gene	v_gene	CDR3aa
TRBJ2-1	TRBV2	CGHGSYNEQF
TRBJ2-1	TRBV5-8	ASSADRGYNEQF
TRBJ1-5	TRBV28	ASSLSIQTGHAQH
TRBJ2-6	TRBV5-1	ASTLLGQGIAGANVLT
TRBJ1-6	TRBV28	ASSQSDGTGASPLH
TRBJ1-4	TRBV5-1	ASSQTGVSNEKLF
TRBJ1-2	TRBV15	ATSRQDRGRDYGYT
TRBJ2-7	TRBV7-2	ASSPGRAYEQY
TRBJ1-2	TRBV10-3	AIRTGGYGYT
TRBJ2-7	TRBV9	ASSATGSSYEQY
TRBJ1-1	TRBV9	ASSPQTTALNTEAF
TRBJ1-5	TRBV5-1	ASSSTGDQPQH
TRBJ2-1	TRBV12-5	ASGSGRTGNEQF
TRBJ2-7	TRBV5-4	ASSPDRAYEQY
TRBJ1-4	TRBV6-1	ASRTSSGVNEKLF
TRBJ1-1	TRBV9	ASSVGQTLNTEAF
TRBJ2-5	TRBV9	ASSGETSGRLETQY